Listed here are 32 T cell receptor beta chains from one sample, sequenced in a study of cytomegalovirus exposure and HLA in healthy donors (dated by TCRdb to 2016 to 2017). The library came from the immunoSEQ multiplex PCR assay. For the multiplex PCR, a mixture combining 60 forward primers for TCR Vbeta segments and 13 reverse primers for TCR Jbeta segments was used. The table comes from immuneACCESS by way of TCRdb, which keeps in-frame sequences with V and J called. Part of the clones is missing from these tables; in studies checked, under half for an unresolved V gene and the rest for unknown reasons. The sample table records some 140,000 clones; 79% of these occur just once. Of the sample, approximately 8% is held by the ten largest clones. The specimen sequenced was PBMCs. These TCRs come from a man aged 30 to 39 in good health and CMV-seropositive.

The V call is TRBV7-9, the J call TRBJ1-1; D gene unclear. Germline CDR1 SEHNR, CDR2 FQNEAQ (reference sequence). V lost 5 bases and J lost 3, with 16 bases in between. CDR3 size: 15 residues. CDR3 sequence: CASSAPAGVDTEAFF. The CDR3 DNA follows: TGTGCCAGCAGCGCTCCTGCAGGTGTGGACACTGAAGCTTTCTTT.

This chain links TRBV5-6 with TRBJ1-5; 7 bases map to TRBD1. The CDR3 sequence is 16 residues long. V lost 2 bases and J lost 6; bases outside the gene matches: 11. Germline V gene lookup returns CDR1 SGHDT and CDR2 YYEEEE. The CDR3 protein is CASSLKGARIGQPQHF. Here the CDR3 DNA reads TGTGCCAGCAGCTTAAAGGGGGCGCGTATCGGTCAGCCCCAGCATTTT. Looking up the rest from reference TRBV5-6 and TRBJ1-5 gives the full variable domain: DAGVTQSPTHLIKTRGQQVTLRCSPKSGHDTVSWYQQALGQGPQFIFQYYEEEERQRGNFPDRFSGHQFPNYSSELNVNALLLGDSALYLCASSLKGARIGQPQHFGDGTRLSIL.

This chain joins TRBV11-1 and TRBJ2-1; 11 positions agree with TRBD2. Germline CDR1 and CDR2: SGHAT and FQDESV (reference sequence). After removal of 3 bases from V and 10 bases from J, the junction contained 11 bases not matched to a gene. CDR3 length: 16 amino acids. CDR3 nucleotide sequence: TGTGCCAGCAGCTTGTCCGGGACTAGCGGCGTTAGGGAGCAGTTCTTC. It codes for CASSLSGTSGVREQFF. Looking up the rest from reference TRBV11-1 and TRBJ2-1 gives the full variable domain: EAEVAQSPRYKITEKSQAVAFWCDPISGHATLYWYRQILGQGPELLVQFQDESVVDDSQLPKDRFSAERLKGVDSTLKIQPAELGDSAMYLCASSLSGTSGVREQFFGPGTRLTVL.

The chain couples TRBV5-1 to TRBJ2-7; TRBD2 is a possible D gene (6 bases). This CDR3 comprises 16 residues. Germline V CDR1 and CDR2: SGHRS, YFSETQ. With 4 bases removed from V and 2 bases from J, the gap between germline ends came to 19 bases. Here the CDR3 DNA reads TGCGCCAGCAGCCACTTCCGGGACTCAAATACCTACGAGCAGTACTTC. Encoded protein: CASSHFRDSNTYEQYF.

CDR3 loop: CASGRQGWTDTQYF. The DNA for the CDR3 is TGTGCCAGCGGTCGACAGGGCTGGACAGATACGCAGTATTTT. The rearrangement joins TRBV7-2 to TRBJ2-3, with 7 nucleotides matching TRBD1. This CDR3 region has 14 residues. Germline lookup yields CDR1 SGHTA and CDR2 FQGNSA. After removal of 8 bases from V and 3 bases from J, the junction contained 8 bases not matched to a gene.

This clone was seen more than once but under ten times. The genes are TRBV14 and TRBJ1-2, with 8 bases fitting TRBD1. The germline V gene encodes CDR1 SGHDN and CDR2 FVKESK. With V trimmed by 7 bases and J by 8 bases, 9 bases remained unmatched. The length of the CDR3 is 13 residues. The CDR3 region is CASNPDRVGGYTF. In DNA, the CDR3 is TGTGCCAGCAACCCGGACAGGGTTGGAGGCTACACCTTC.

The gene calls are TRBV7-9 and TRBJ2-1, with 8 bases lining up with TRBD1. Trimming removed 6 bases from V and 10 bases from J; junction bases left unmatched: 8. Germline values: CDR1 SEHNR, CDR2 FQNEAQ (reference sequence). This CDR3 comprises 13 residues. The CDR3 protein is CASRKSTGGEQFF. The CDR3 coding sequence is TGTGCCAGCAGGAAATCCACAGGGGGAGAGCAGTTCTTC.

Written as DNA, the CDR3 is TGCGCCAGCAGCTTGGCGGACAGTTACTACGAGCAGTACTTC. This sequence encodes CASSLADSYYEQYF. V usage is TRBV5-1 and J usage is TRBJ2-7; weak D call: TRBD1 (6 bases). Germline CDR1 reads SGHRS; CDR2 reads YFSETQ. V lost 0 bases to trimming and J lost 3 bases, with 10 bases between them. CDR3 size: 14 residues.

The chain combines TRBV4-1 with TRBJ2-5, with unresolved D. V was cut by 3 bases and J by 0 bases, with 11 bases left in between. This CDR3 is 15 amino acids long. In germline, CDR1 is MGHRA, CDR2 YSYEKL. For the CDR3, the DNA is TGCGCCAGCAGCCAGGCTCCAACGTACCAAGAGACCCAGTACTTC. Amino acids: CASSQAPTYQETQYF.

The chain is built from TRBV18 and TRBJ2-7; tentatively, D is TRBD2 (7 bases). The V gene lost 5 bases and the J gene lost 7 bases, with 21 bases spanning the gap. This CDR3 is built from 15 residues. Germline V gives CDR1 KGHSH, CDR2 LQKENI. The CDR3 region has the DNA TGTGCCAGCTCAAAAACTACAGGGAGGGCCTTTGAGCAGTACTTC. Its translation is CASSKTTGRAFEQYF.

The V and J genes are TRBV13 and TRBJ1-2, with D perhaps TRBD1 (6 bases). Trimming left V 3 bases short and J 7 bases short, with 18 bases between. This CDR3 has 15 amino acids. The germline V gene encodes CDR1 PRHDT and CDR2 FYEKMQ (reference sequence). The CDR3 loop is CASSLGRGALRGYTF. Written as DNA, the CDR3 is TGTGCCAGCAGCTTGGGCAGGGGCGCCCTACGTGGCTACACCTTC.

This chain joins TRBV5-1 and TRBJ1-1, with a tentative D call TRBD1 (6 bases). The CDR3 totals 16 residues. Trimming pared 1 base from V and 0 bases from J, leaving 13 bases between. CDR1 is SGHRS and CDR2 is YFSETQ in the germline V gene. This CDR3 is CASSLRGDRMNTEAFF. CDR3 coding DNA: TGCGCCAGCAGCTTGAGGGGAGACAGGATGAACACTGAAGCTTTCTTT.

The chain links TRBV4-2 to TRBJ2-1, with 7 bases aligning to TRBD1. Trimming removed 1 base from V and 4 bases from J; junction bases left unmatched: 7. The CDR3 consists of 16 residues. Per the germline V gene, CDR1 is LGHNA and CDR2 is YNFKEQ. For the CDR3, the DNA is TGTGCCAGCAGCCAAGGGTACGGGACAGTGTACAATGAGCAGTTCTTC. Residues: CASSQGYGTVYNEQFF.

This chain uses TRBV7-2 with TRBJ2-5; D is possibly TRBD2 (6 bases). CDR1 is SGHTA, CDR2 FQGNSA, per germline. The CDR3 has 14 amino acids. The V end lost 5 bases, the J end lost 7 bases, and 17 bases lay between the germline ends. Here the CDR3 reads CASSDAGRRSTQYF. The CDR3 bases are TGTGCCAGCAGCGATGCGGGGCGCCGGTCGACCCAGTACTTC. Combining the CDR3 with reference TRBV7-2 and TRBJ2-5 gives the whole variable domain GAGVSQSPSNKVTEKGKDVELRCDPISGHTALYWYRQSLGQGLEFLIYFQGNSAPDKSGLPSDRFSAERTGGSVSTLTIQRTQQEDSAVYLCASSDAGRRSTQYFGPGTRLLVL.

The genes are TRBV6-1 and TRBJ2-5, with 9 bases lining up with TRBD1. CDR1 MNHNS and CDR2 SASEGT come from the germline V gene. The CDR3 contains 15 residues. Trimming at V came to 6 bases and at J to 5 bases, leaving 10 bases not matched to a gene. CDR3 bases: TGTGCCAGCAGCCTCGACAGGGGGAGTGCGGAGACCCAGTACTTC. This translates into CASSLDRGSAETQYF.

This chain connects TRBV28 to TRBJ2-7; TRBD2 matches at 10 bases. This CDR3 contains 16 residues. CDR1 and CDR2 (germline): MDHEN, SYDVKM. J lost 2 bases, V lost 3 bases, and 7 bases had no gene match. DNA of the CDR3: TGTGCCAGCAGTTTCCCGGGACTAGCGTCAACCTACGAGCAGTACTTC. As protein: CASSFPGLASTYEQYF.

This sequence joins TRBV4-1 and TRBJ1-1; D perhaps matches TRBD1 (5 bases). Germline V gene data show CDR1 as MGHRA and CDR2 as YSYEKL. V was shortened by 4 bases and J by 5 bases, with 17 bases between the two germline ends. CDR3 length equals 15 residues. CDR3: CASSLNGGDGTEAFF. The CDR3 DNA sequence: TGCGCCAGCAGCCTCAACGGGGGGGACGGGACTGAAGCTTTCTTT.

This clone has a single count. This chain connects TRBV15 to TRBJ1-4, with 8 positions matching TRBD1. J was trimmed by 3 bases and V by 2 bases; bases with no gene match: 8. Germline V gene sequence: CDR1 LNHNV, CDR2 YYDKDF (reference sequence). The CDR3 is made up of 17 amino acids. The CDR3 spells CATSRPGQGGANEKLFF. CDR3 in DNA: TGTGCCACCAGCAGACCTGGACAGGGTGGGGCTAATGAAAAACTGTTTTTT. Drawing the rest from reference TRBV15 and TRBJ1-4, the complete variable domain is DAMVIQNPRYQVTQFGKPVTLSCSQTLNHNVMYWYQQKSSQAPKLLFHYYDKDFNNEADTPDNFQSRRPNTSFCFLDIRSPGLGDTAMYLCATSRPGQGGANEKLFFGSGTQLSVL.

CDR3 DNA sequence: TGTGCCAGCAGAAGTTCAATGGGACAGGGGGCTGGCTACACCTTC. Its protein is CASRSSMGQGAGYTF. This chain joins TRBV7-9 and TRBJ1-2; 12 nucleotides agree with TRBD1. The germline CDR1 and CDR2 sequences are SEHNR and FQNEAQ (reference sequence). CDR3 length equals 15 residues. The J segment lost 7 bases and the V segment lost 6 bases, leaving 9 bases of the junction unmatched.

This sequence joins TRBV5-1 and TRBJ1-1; 7 nucleotides align to TRBD1. CDR3 length: 15 residues. V shed 4 bases, J shed 0 bases, and the junction held 6 bases outside the gene matches. CDR1 is SGHRS, CDR2 YFSETQ, per germline. The CDR3: CASSEQGSLNTEAFF. CDR3 nucleotide sequence: TGCGCCAGCAGCGAACAGGGGTCTCTGAACACTGAAGCTTTCTTT.

The chain uses TRBV5-1 and TRBJ2-7; 9 bases align to TRBD1. The V segment lost 3 bases and the J segment 4 bases; nucleotides outside the gene matches: 8. This CDR3 spans 15 amino acids. The germline V gene has CDR1 SGHRS and CDR2 YFSETQ. The CDR3 DNA reads as TGCGCCAGCAGCTCCCAACAGGGGGCGATATACGAGCAGTACTTC. Translating gives CASSSQQGAIYEQYF.

The CDR3 is CASIKQGGVDTEAFF. The CDR3 DNA sequence: TGTGCCAGCATTAAACAGGGGGGAGTGGACACTGAAGCTTTCTTT. The rearrangement links TRBV6-1 to TRBJ1-1, with 8 positions matching TRBD1. The trim removed 7 bases at V and 3 bases at J, leaving 10 bases unmatched. CDR3 length: 15 residues. Germline CDR1 and CDR2: MNHNS and SASEGT.

This clone has just a few counts. The chain uses TRBV7-2 and TRBJ2-1; 10 nucleotides match TRBD2. The V and J ends lost 6 bases and 10 bases, in that order; junction bases with no gene match: 0. The CDR3 covers 11 residues. CDR1 SGHTA and CDR2 FQGNSA come from the germline V gene. DNA for the CDR3: TGTGCCAGCAGGGGACTAGCGGAGCAGTTCTTC. The encoded protein is CASRGLAEQFF.

As concerns this clone: This sample includes further DNA sequences coding for the same CDR3. V and J are TRBV12-2 and TRBJ1-2. TRBV12-2 is termed a pseudogene. The CDR3 is 13 residues long. The CDR3 spells CASRLGANYGYTF. DNA of the CDR3: TGTGCAAGTCGCTTAGGTGCGAACTATGGCTACACCTTC.

This clone has just one count. The chain couples TRBV7-8 to TRBJ1-5; D gene unclear. V dropped 1 base and J dropped 7 bases, with 14 bases sitting between them. This CDR3 comprises 15 residues. The germline V gene has CDR1 SGHVS and CDR2 FQNEAQ. The CDR3 bases are TGTGCCAGCAGCTTAGAGGCGGGCGAAGGGCAGCCCCAGCATTTT. This gives the protein CASSLEAGEGQPQHF.

The rearrangement links TRBV10-3 to TRBJ1-1; no clear D. This CDR3 comprises 14 residues. Germline V gene sequence: CDR1 ENHRY, CDR2 SYGVKD. V gave up 4 bases and J gave up 2 bases, with 11 bases separating them. In nucleotides, the CDR3 is TGTGCCATCAGTGGTACAGTTAAAAACACTGAAGCTTTCTTT. It yields the protein CAISGTVKNTEAFF.

The gene calls are TRBV5-1 and TRBJ2-5; 10 nucleotides line up with TRBD2. The CDR3 loop spans 15 amino acids. J gave up 2 bases and V 4 bases, and 5 bases lay outside the gene matches. Germline V CDR1 and CDR2: SGHRS, YFSETQ. This chain's CDR3 is CASSAVLAGQETQYF. CDR3 nucleotides: TGCGCCAGCAGCGCGGTACTAGCGGGGCAAGAGACCCAGTACTTC.

Only a few counts were recorded for this clone. The DNA for the CDR3 is TGTGCCAGCAGTTTATCTACAGGGAGCAATGAGCAGTTCTTC. It specifies CASSLSTGSNEQFF. V usage is TRBV28 and J usage is TRBJ2-1; perhaps TRBD1 as D (6 bases). CDR1 MDHEN and CDR2 SYDVKM come from the germline V gene. Trimming stripped 1 base from V and 6 bases from J, with 10 bases between. This CDR3 spans 14 amino acids.

This clone was counted a few times. In DNA form, the CDR3 reads TGTGCCAGCAGCCGCTGGGCCCTAGCGGGAGGCTACGAGCAGTACTTC. Protein: CASSRWALAGGYEQYF. This chain connects TRBV14 to TRBJ2-7; TRBD2 matches at 11 bases. Germline CDR1 SGHDN, CDR2 FVKESK. The V gene end was trimmed by 4 bases and the J gene end by 3 bases; junction bases not matched to a gene: 8. This CDR3 has 16 amino acids.

The chain links TRBV27 to TRBJ2-7; 9 nucleotides match TRBD1. Germline CDR1 reads MNHEY; CDR2 reads SMNVEV (reference sequence). V gave up 5 bases and J gave up 2 bases; unmatched junction bases: 7. The CDR3 has 15 amino acids. In DNA form, the CDR3 reads TGTGCCAGCAGTCTTACCACAGGGGGCCCCTACGAGCAGTACTTC. Protein product: CASSLTTGGPYEQYF.

This rearrangement joins TRBV5-4 to TRBJ2-3; D is ambiguous. The V gene's germline CDR1 is SGHNT and CDR2 YYREEE (reference sequence). The CDR3 totals 13 residues. V was trimmed by 0 bases and J by 0 bases, leaving 2 bases between them. The CDR3 DNA reads TGTGCCAGCAGCTTGGCTAGCACAGATACGCAGTATTTT. Its translation is CASSLASTDTQYF. Full variable domain (missing parts from reference TRBV5-4 and TRBJ2-3): ETGVTQSPTHLIKTRGQQVTLRCSSQSGHNTVSWYQQALGQGPQFIFQYYREEENGRGNFPPRFSGLQFPNYSSELNVNALELDDSALYLCASSLASTDTQYFGPGTRLTVL.

This clone was seen more than once but under ten times. V is TRBV11-2 and J is TRBJ1-6; a possible D gene is TRBD1 (6 bases). The V gene's germline CDR1 is SGHAT and CDR2 FQNNGV. The CDR3 is 15 residues long. Trimming took off 3 bases at V and 6 bases at J, with 12 bases between the two ends. In DNA form, the CDR3 reads TGTGCCAGCAGCTTCCTACAGGGAACTAATTCACCCCTCCACTTT. Protein: CASSFLQGTNSPLHF.